This T cell receptor (beta chain) was recorded in a study of OX40 agonist ivuxolimab in advanced cancers. At the level of the study: An agonistic anti-OX40 (CD134) antibody, ivuxolimab, was used to treat the patients. While on treatment, patients had intravenous ivuxolimab at 0.01 to 10 mg/kg every 2 weeks.

Clones were read by immunoSEQ multiplex PCR, and TCRdb kept only the in-frame ones, dropping some. This table holds 69,000 or so clones, approximately 88% found once. The V end lost 2 bases, the J end lost 5 bases, and 3 bases lay between the germline ends. The germline V gene has CDR1 KGHSH and CDR2 LQKENI. This CDR3 has 11 residues. The sample was CD4+ or CD8+ T cells sorted from blood, taken in a trial of the OX40 agonist ivuxolimab. The rearrangement joins TRBV18 to TRBJ2-5; D not resolved. This TCR was recovered from an adult with an advanced solid tumor such as melanoma, head and neck, liver or kidney cancer. The CDR3 loop reads CASSPKETQYF. In DNA, the CDR3 is TGTGCCAGCTCACCAAAGGAGACCCAGTACTTC.